This TCR beta chain was obtained from a study of cytomegalovirus exposure and HLA in healthy donors. Study outcomes and limitations: A later analysis linked a missense DCLRE1C variant to TCR beta V- and J-gene trimming.

There are 14 residues in the CDR3. V gave up 7 bases and J gave up 7 bases, with 16 bases separating them. Germline CDR1 is MNHNS and CDR2 is SASEGT. A word on this clone: Its specificity is unknown.

PCR used 60 Vbeta primers and 13 Jbeta primers. The protocol was immunoSEQ multiplex PCR, while the TCRdb copy is restricted to in-frame clones and leaves out a portion. The data hold about 140,000 clones, with roughly 73% observed a single time. The rearrangement joins TRBV6-1 to TRBJ2-2; TRBD2 is a possible D gene (6 bases). The specimen was PBMCs. The source of this sequence is a female donor in good health and CMV-seronegative. The chain's CDR3 is CASTPKRVNGELFF. CDR3 DNA: TGTGCCAGCACCCCAAAGCGGGTGAACGGGGAGCTGTTTTTT.